This T cell receptor beta chain was found in a study of cytomegalovirus exposure and HLA in healthy donors. CDR1 and CDR2 from the germline V gene are LGHNA and YNFKEQ. Losses at the gene ends were 1 base for V and 3 bases for J; bases not matched to a gene: 3. The CDR3 consists of 14 residues. Generated by immunoSEQ multiplex PCR, the TCRdb table keeps only in-frame clones and is missing some. Of 55,000 to 65,000 clones in the sample, 90% to 97% were seen once. The gene calls are TRBV4-2 and TRBJ2-7; 7 nucleotides line up with TRBD1. The sequence was obtained from a man aged 18 to 30 in good health and CMV-seronegative. The sample comprised PBMCs. The CDR3 spells CASSQGQGYYEQYF. CDR3 in DNA: TGTGCCAGCAGCCAAGGACAGGGTTACTACGAGCAGTACTTC.